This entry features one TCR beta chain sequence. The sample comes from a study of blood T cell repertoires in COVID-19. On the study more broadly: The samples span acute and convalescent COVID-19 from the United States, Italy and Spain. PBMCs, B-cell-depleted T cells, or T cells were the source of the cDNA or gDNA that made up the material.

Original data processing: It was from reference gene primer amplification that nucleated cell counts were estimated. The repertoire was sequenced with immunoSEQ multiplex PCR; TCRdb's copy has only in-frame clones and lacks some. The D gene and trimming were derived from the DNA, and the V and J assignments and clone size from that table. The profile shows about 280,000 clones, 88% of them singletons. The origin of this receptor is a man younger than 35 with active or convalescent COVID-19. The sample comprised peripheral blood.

The CDR3 loop is CASAPGGYQPQHF. The CDR3 nucleotides read TGTGCCAGCGCCCCGGGGGGGTACCAGCCCCAGCATTTT. The chain is built from TRBV25-1 and TRBJ1-5, with a tentative D call TRBD1 (5 bases). V lost 8 bases, J lost 7 bases, and 15 bases lay in between. Germline V CDR1 and CDR2: MGHDK, SYGVNS. The CDR3 consists of 13 residues.